The entry below describes one T cell receptor beta chain. No DNA is given; TCRdb re-called the 5' RACE reads and lists each CDR3 protein once. The sample table sets out more than 120,000 distinct CDR3 sequences. Germline loops: CDR1 LNHNV, CDR2 YYDKDF (reference sequence). The CDR3 runs to 16 residues. These data originate in a study of T cells expressing NK-cell markers. Study-wide context: Researchers got TCR beta repertoires out of sorted CD3+CD56+NKG2C+, CD3+CD56+NKG2C- and CD3+CD56-NKG2C+ T cells.

This TCR was recovered from a man younger than 35 in good health. The sequencing sample was made of blood T cells: a sorted CD56 or NKG2C T cell subset, CD4+ or CD8+ T cells, or bulk PBMC T cells (not recorded which). The chain has TRBV15 and TRBJ2-1; there is no DNA to check the TCRdb D call of TRBD2. The CDR3 spells CATSDPFGRGINEQFF. Using reference TRBV15 and TRBJ2-1 for the parts outside the CDR3, the full variable domain is DAMVIQNPRYQVTQFGKPVTLSCSQTLNHNVMYWYQQKSSQAPKLLFHYYDKDFNNEADTPDNFQSRRPNTSFCFLDIRSPGLGDTAMYLCATSDPFGRGINEQFFGPGTRLTVL.